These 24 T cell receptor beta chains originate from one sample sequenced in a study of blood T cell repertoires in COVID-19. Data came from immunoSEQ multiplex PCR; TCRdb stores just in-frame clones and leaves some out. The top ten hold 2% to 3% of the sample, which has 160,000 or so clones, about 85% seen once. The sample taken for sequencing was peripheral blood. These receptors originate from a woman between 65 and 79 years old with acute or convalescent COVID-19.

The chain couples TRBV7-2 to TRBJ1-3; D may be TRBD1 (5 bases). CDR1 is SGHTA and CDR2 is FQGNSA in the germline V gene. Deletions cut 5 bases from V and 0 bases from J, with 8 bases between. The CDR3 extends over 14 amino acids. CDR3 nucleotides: TGTGCCAGCAGCCCCGGGGGCTCTGGAAACACCATATATTTT. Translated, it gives CASSPGGSGNTIYF.

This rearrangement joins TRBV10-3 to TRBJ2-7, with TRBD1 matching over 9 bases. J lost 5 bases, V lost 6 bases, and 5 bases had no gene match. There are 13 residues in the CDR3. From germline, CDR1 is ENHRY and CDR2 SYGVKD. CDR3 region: CAISRQGGDEQYV. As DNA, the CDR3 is TGTGCCATCAGCAGACAGGGGGGTGACGAGCAGTACGTC.

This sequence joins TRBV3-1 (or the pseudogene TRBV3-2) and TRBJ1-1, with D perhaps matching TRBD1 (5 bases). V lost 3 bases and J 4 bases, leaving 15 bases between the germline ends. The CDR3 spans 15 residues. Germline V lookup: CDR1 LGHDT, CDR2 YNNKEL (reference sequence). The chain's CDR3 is CASSQEGLKGTEAFF. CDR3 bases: TGTGCCAGCAGCCAGGAGGGACTTAAGGGCACTGAAGCTTTCTTT.

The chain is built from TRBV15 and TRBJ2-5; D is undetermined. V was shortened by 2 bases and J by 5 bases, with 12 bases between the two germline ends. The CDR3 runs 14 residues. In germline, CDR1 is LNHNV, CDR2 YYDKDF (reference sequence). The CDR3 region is CATSRPEFRETQYF. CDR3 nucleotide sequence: TGTGCCACCAGCAGACCTGAGTTTCGGGAGACCCAGTACTTC.

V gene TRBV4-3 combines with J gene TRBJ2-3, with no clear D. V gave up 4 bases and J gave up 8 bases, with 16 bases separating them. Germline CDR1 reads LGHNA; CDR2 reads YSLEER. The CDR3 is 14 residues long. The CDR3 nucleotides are TGCGCCAGCAGCCCCGAGCTATTCCGCGGTACGCAGTATTTT. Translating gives CASSPELFRGTQYF.

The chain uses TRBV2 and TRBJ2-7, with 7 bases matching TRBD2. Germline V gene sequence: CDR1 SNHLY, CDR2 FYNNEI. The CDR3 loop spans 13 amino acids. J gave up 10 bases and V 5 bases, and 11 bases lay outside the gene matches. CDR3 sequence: CASSWTREVLQYV. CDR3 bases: TGTGCCAGCAGTTGGACCCGGGAGGTCTTACAGTACGTC.

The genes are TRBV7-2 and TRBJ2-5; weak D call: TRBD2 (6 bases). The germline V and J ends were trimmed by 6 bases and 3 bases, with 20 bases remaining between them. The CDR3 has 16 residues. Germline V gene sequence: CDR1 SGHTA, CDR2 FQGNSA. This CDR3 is CASRIGAGGRKETQYF. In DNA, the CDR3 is TGTGCCAGCAGAATAGGGGCTGGGGGGAGAAAAGAGACCCAGTACTTC.

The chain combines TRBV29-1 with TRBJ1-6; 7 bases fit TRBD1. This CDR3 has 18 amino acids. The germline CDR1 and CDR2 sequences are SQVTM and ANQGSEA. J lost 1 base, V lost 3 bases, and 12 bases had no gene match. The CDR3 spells CSVEPGGGQWSYNSPLHF. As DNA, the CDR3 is TGCAGCGTTGAGCCAGGGGGAGGCCAATGGTCCTATAATTCACCCCTCCACTTT.

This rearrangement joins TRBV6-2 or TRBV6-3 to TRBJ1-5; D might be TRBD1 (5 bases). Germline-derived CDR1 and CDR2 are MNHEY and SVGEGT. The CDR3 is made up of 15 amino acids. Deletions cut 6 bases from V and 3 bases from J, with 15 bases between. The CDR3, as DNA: TGTGCCAGCAGCAAAATAGGCAGGGCCAATCAGCCCCAGCATTTT. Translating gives CASSKIGRANQPQHF.

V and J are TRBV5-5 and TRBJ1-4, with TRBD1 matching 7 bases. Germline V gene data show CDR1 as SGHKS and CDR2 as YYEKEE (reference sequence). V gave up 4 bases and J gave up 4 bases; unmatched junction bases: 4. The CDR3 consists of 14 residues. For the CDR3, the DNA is TGTGCCAGCAGCCCGGGACAGAGTAATGAAAAACTGTTTTTT. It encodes CASSPGQSNEKLFF.

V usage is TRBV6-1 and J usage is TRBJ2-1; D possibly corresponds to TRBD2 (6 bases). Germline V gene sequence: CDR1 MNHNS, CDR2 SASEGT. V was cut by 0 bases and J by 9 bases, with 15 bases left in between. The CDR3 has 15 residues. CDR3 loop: CASSEASRTGGEQFF. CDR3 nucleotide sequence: TGTGCCAGCAGTGAAGCGAGCAGGACCGGGGGTGAGCAGTTCTTC.

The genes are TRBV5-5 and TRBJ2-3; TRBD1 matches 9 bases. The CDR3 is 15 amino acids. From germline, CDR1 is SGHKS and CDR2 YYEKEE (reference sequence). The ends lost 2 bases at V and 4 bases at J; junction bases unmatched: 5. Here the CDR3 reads CASSFTGGFSDTQYF. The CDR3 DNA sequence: TGTGCCAGCAGCTTTACAGGGGGCTTTTCAGATACGCAGTATTTT.

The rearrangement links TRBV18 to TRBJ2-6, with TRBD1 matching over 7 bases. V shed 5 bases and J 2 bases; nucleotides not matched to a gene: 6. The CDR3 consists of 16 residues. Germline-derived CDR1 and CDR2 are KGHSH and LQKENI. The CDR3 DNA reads TGTGCCAGCTCAAAAAGGGACAGACCTGGGGCCAACGTCCTGACTTTC. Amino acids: CASSKRDRPGANVLTF.

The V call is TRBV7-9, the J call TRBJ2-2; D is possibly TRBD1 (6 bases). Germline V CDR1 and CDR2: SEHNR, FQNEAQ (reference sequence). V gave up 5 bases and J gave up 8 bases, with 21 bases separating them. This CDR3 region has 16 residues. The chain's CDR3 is CASSPIDRWRSGELFF. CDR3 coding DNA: TGTGCCAGCAGCCCCATAGACAGGTGGAGGAGTGGGGAGCTGTTTTTT.

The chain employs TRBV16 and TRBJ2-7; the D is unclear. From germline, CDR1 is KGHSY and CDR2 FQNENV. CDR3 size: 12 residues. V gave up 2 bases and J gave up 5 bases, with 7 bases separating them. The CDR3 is CASSQDRNEQYF. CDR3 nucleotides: TGTGCCAGCAGCCAAGATAGAAACGAGCAGTACTTC.

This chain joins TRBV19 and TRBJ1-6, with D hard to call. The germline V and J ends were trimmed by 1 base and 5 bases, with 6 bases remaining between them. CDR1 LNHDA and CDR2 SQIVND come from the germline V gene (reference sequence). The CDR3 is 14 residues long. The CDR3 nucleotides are TGTGCCAGTAGTATAGTGGGAGATAATTCACCCCTCCACTTT. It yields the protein CASSIVGDNSPLHF. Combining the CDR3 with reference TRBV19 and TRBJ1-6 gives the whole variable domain DGGITQSPKYLFRKEGQNVTLSCEQNLNHDAMYWYRQDPGQGLRLIYYSQIVNDFQKGDIAEGYSVSREKKESFPLTVTSAQKNPTAFYLCASSIVGDNSPLHFGNGTRLTVT.

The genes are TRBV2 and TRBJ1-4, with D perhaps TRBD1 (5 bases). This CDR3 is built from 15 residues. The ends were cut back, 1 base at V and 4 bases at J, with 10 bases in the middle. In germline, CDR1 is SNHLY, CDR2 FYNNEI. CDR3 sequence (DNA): TGTGCCAGCAGTGAAGACGGGGGTGGTAATGAAAAACTGTTTTTT. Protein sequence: CASSEDGGGNEKLFF. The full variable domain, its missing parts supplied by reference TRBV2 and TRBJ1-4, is EPEVTQTPSHQVTQMGQEVILRCVPISNHLYFYWYRQILGQKVEFLVSFYNNEISEKSEIFDDQFSVERPDGSNFTLKIRSTKLEDSAMYFCASSEDGGGNEKLFFGSGTQLSVL.

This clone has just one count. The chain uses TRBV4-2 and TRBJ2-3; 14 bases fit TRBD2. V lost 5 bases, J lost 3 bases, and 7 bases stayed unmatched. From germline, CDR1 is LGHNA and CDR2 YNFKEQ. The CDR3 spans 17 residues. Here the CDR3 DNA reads TGTGCCAGCAGCTCATCCGGGACTAGCGGGGGTACAGATACGCAGTATTTT. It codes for CASSSSGTSGGTDTQYF.

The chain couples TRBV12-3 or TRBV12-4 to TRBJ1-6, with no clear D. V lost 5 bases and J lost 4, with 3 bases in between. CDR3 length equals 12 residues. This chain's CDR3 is CASSPYNSPLHF. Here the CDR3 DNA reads TGTGCCAGCAGTCCTTATAATTCACCCCTCCACTTT.

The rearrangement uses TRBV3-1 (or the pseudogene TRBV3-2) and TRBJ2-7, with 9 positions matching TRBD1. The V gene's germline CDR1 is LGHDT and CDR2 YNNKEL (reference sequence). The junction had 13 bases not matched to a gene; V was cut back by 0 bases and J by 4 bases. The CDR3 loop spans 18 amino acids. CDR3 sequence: CASSQDIRTGAGEYEQYF. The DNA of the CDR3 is TGTGCCAGCAGCCAAGATATACGGACAGGGGCCGGAGAGTACGAGCAGTACTTC.

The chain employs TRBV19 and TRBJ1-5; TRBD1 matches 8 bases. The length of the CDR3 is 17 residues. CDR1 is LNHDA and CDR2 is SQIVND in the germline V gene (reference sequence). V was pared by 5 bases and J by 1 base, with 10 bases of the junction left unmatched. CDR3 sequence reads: CASSLGQVTRSNQPQHF. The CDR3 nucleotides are TGTGCCAGTAGTCTGGGACAGGTTACCAGAAGCAATCAGCCCCAGCATTTT.

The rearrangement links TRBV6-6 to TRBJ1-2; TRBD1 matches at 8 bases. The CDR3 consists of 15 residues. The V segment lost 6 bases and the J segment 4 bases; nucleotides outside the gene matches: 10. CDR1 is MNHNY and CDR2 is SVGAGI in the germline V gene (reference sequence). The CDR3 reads CASRPSGQESYGYTF. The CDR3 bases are TGTGCCAGCAGACCCTCGGGACAGGAATCCTATGGCTACACCTTC.

The CDR3 sequence is CASSYSRAGNTIYF. DNA for the CDR3: TGTGCCAGCAGTTACTCCCGGGCTGGAAACACCATATATTTT. The rearrangement links TRBV6-5 to TRBJ1-3; no clear D. Trimming removed 0 bases from V and 2 bases from J, with 5 bases in between. The V gene's germline CDR1 is MNHEY and CDR2 SVGAGI. The CDR3 has 14 amino acids.

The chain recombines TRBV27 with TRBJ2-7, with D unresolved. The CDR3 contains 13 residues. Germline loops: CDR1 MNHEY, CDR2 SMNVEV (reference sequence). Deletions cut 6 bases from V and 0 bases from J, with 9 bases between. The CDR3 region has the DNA TGTGCCAGCAGCCCCCAAAACTCCTACGAGCAGTACGTC. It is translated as CASSPQNSYEQYV.